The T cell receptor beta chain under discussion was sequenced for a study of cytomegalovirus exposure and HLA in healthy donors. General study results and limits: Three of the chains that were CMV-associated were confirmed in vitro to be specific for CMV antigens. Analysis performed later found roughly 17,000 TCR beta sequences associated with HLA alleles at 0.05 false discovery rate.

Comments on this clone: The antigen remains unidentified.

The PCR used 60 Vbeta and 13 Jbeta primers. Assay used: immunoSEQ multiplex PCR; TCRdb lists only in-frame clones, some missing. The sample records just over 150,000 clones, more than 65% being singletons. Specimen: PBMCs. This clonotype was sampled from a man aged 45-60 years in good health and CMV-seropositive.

CDR3 region: CASSSSGTVYGYTF. The CDR3 nucleotides are TGTGCCAGCAGCTCTAGTGGGACAGTCTATGGCTACACCTTC. The chain recombines TRBV7-9 with TRBJ1-2, with 7 bases aligning to TRBD1. The CDR3 loop spans 14 amino acids. Germline V gives CDR1 SEHNR, CDR2 FQNEAQ (reference sequence). Trimming at V came to 4 bases and at J to 4 bases, leaving 6 bases not matched to a gene.